This T cell receptor beta chain was recovered during a study of chemoradiotherapy in HPV16-positive cancers. Sequenced by immunoSEQ multiplex PCR; TCRdb stores in-frame clones only, minus some. The sample lists about 32,000 clones; approximately 88% were seen once. Whole-study results and caveats: Non-HPV-specific T cells did not expand in tumors during treatment, whereas candidate HPV-specific clones and E7-related motifs did. The functional HPV-specific definition rests on just a couple of HPV16-positive patients.

Over chemoradiotherapy, repertoires were sampled more than once. This clone was observed a single time. The antigen is unknown. The ends were cut back, 1 base at V and 5 bases at J, with 13 bases in the middle. This CDR3 spans 15 amino acids. The germline gives CDR1 SGHTA, CDR2 FQGNSA. This sample comprised blood, obtained from a patient who underwent chemoradiotherapy. The sequence derives from a human donor with HPV-associated anogenital cancer. The chain has TRBV7-2 and TRBJ2-3, with a possible D match to TRBD2 (6 bases). CDR3 coding DNA: TGTGCCAGCAGCTTAGGATTCGGGGGACGAGATACGCAGTATTTT. It encodes CASSLGFGGRDTQYF.